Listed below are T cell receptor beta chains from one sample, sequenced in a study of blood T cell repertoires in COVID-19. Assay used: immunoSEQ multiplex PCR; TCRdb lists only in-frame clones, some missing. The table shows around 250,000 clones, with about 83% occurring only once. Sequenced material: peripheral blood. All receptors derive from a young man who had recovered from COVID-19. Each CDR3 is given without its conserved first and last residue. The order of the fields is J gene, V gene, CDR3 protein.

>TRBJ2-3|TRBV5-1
ASHNRGSGTDTQY
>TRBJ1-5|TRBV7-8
ASSLAEGRSQPQH
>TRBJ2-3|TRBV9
ASTDLERGGSTDTQY
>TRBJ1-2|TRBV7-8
ASSLEVGRSNGYT
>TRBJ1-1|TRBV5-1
ASSPTGKNTEAF
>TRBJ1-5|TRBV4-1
ASSPTGGDQPQH
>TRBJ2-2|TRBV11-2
ASSRGTSASGELF
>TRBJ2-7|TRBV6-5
ASLAPGQGYEQY
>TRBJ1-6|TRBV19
ASSTRQGQSPLH
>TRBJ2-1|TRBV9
ASSPGTGGNEQF